The sequence of this TCR beta chain was determined in a study of blood T cell repertoires in COVID-19 (dated by TCRdb to 2018 to 2021). Study-wide context: Samples from collaborators originated in the United States, Italy and Spain and spanned both the acute and convalescent phases of COVID-19. The prospective study material was composed of cDNA or gDNA derived from T cells, B-cell-depleted T cells, or PBMCs. The dataset comprised deeply sampled blood TCRbeta repertoires from subjects exposed to, actively infected with, or recovered from COVID-19. A freely available public database, intended as a resource for researchers studying the immune response to SARS-CoV-2, is where the repertoires were released. The samples were drawn from two sources: the first 160 participants of the ongoing ImmuneRACE study, and 1,200 or so subjects contributed by 6 global collaborators. The sample metadata nearly always contained a de-identified subject ID, COVID-19 status, age in years and sex. HLA class I and class II types, where available, came from metadata supplied by the sample provider rather than from assay-based typing.

Each collaborating institution followed its own protocols to collect whole blood in K2EDTA tubes. For TCRbeta analysis, collaborator samples were shipped as frozen whole blood, as isolated PBMCs, or as DNA extracted from either sample type. The immunoSEQ Assay, a bias-controlled multiplex PCR, was used to amplify TCRbeta CDR3 regions from genomic DNA. Concerning the study's data processing: Within the assay, amplification of reference gene primers was used to estimate how many nucleated cells each sample contained. Sequence reads were collapsed and filtered to measure the absolute abundance of every unique TCRbeta CDR3 rearrangement. For each sample, productive Simpson clonality was calculated as the square root of Simpson's diversity index over productive rearrangements. Here the immuneACCESS table is served through TCRdb, limited to in-frame sequences with V and J called. Missing clones are a known gap in these copies; in checked studies unresolved V genes cover under half, and the rest lacks a known reason. The V and J calls and clone size are taken from that table; D and trimming were inferred from the DNA. The sample table shows under 150,000 clones, and about 85% are seen once. The ten largest account for about 38% of the sample.

The germline V gene encodes CDR1 SQVTM and CDR2 ANQGSEA. The junction carries 20 bases between V and J, which are trimmed by 4 bases and 5 bases respectively. Counted from cysteine to phenylalanine, this CDR3 has 15 amino acids. Left in the record is the CDR3 DNA by itself, 45 bases read in frame from the first base. Details on this clone: No cognate antigen has been identified for it. A clone one base away is much larger, so this may be a read error.

Broader findings and caveats from the paper: How much clinical and demographic metadata was included differed by source and by participant, and the metadata was provided uncurated.

This clonotype was sampled from a human donor in a cohort sampled during active COVID-19. Input material: peripheral blood. Rearrangement joined TRBV29-1 to TRBJ1-1; the D segment could be TRBD1, given 6 matching bases. The CDR3 region: CSVAGAGGARTEAFF. In nucleotide form, the sequence is TGCAGCGTTGCGGGGGCTGGGGGGGCGAGGACTGAAGCTTTCTTT.